Listed here are 31 T cell receptor beta chains from one sample, sequenced in a study of blood T cell repertoires in COVID-19. Some clones are missing from TCRdb's copy, which holds only in-frame ones; the method was immunoSEQ multiplex PCR. The sample gives under 250,000 clones, around 84% of which show up once; 9.5% to 10% is in the top ten. Sample: peripheral blood. Receptor source: a man in his fifties or sixties with active or convalescent COVID-19.

V and J are TRBV28 and TRBJ1-4, with 9 nucleotides matching TRBD1. This CDR3 has 18 amino acids. Losses at the gene ends were 6 bases for V and 0 bases for J; bases not matched to a gene: 11. Germline-derived CDR1 and CDR2 are MDHEN and SYDVKM. The CDR3 here is CASSPLGTGIATNEKLFF. In DNA, the CDR3 is TGTGCCAGCAGCCCCCTGGGGACAGGGATTGCAACTAATGAAAAACTGTTTTTT.

CDR3 sequence: CASNIGTSGVGTQYF. DNA for the CDR3: TGTGCCAGCAATATTGGGACTAGCGGTGTCGGAACCCAGTACTTC. J is TRBJ2-5 and V is TRBV2, with TRBD2 matching 11 bases. V shed 7 bases, J shed 8 bases, and the junction held 12 bases outside the gene matches. From germline, CDR1 is SNHLY and CDR2 FYNNEI. The CDR3 length is 15 residues.

V usage is TRBV5-1 and J usage is TRBJ2-7; D might be TRBD1 (6 bases). The V and J ends lost 0 bases and 3 bases respectively, with 16 bases between them. This CDR3 comprises 16 residues. Germline V gene sequence: CDR1 SGHRS, CDR2 YFSETQ. The CDR3 DNA reads TGCGCCAGCAGCTTGGTCCTGACAGGAGACCTCTACGAGCAGTACTTC. Its translation: CASSLVLTGDLYEQYF. Together with reference TRBV5-1 and TRBJ2-7, the CDR3 gives the full variable domain: KAGVTQTPRYLIKTRGQQVTLSCSPISGHRSVSWYQQTPGQGLQFLFEYFSETQRNKGNFPGRFSGRQFSNSRSEMNVSTLELGDSALYLCASSLVLTGDLYEQYFGPGTRLTVT.

This clone came up once. This chain joins TRBV28 and TRBJ1-6, with TRBD1 as a possible D gene (6 bases). The CDR3 consists of 15 residues. Trimming pared 2 bases from V and 10 bases from J, leaving 15 bases between. Germline assignment: CDR1 MDHEN and CDR2 SYDVKM. Here the CDR3 DNA reads TGTGCCAGCAGTTTAATACAGGGAGTGGGATCACCCCTCCACTTT. It yields the protein CASSLIQGVGSPLHF.

CDR3 residues: CASSQDSGGGAWGQFF. The CDR3 DNA follows: TGTGCCAGCAGCCAAGATTCCGGCGGGGGGGCCTGGGGGCAGTTCTTC. V and J are TRBV4-2 and TRBJ2-1, with TRBD2 matching over 9 bases. The V gene's germline CDR1 is LGHNA and CDR2 YNFKEQ. The CDR3 loop spans 16 amino acids. V lost 0 bases, J lost 12 bases, and 12 bases stayed unmatched.

This clone was counted a few times. CDR3 coding DNA: TGTGCCAGCAGACGGGAGGGGCGAGAGCTGTTTTTT. Its protein is CASRREGRELFF. This sequence joins TRBV2 and TRBJ2-2; 8 positions agree with TRBD2. This CDR3 region has 12 residues. The V gene end was trimmed by 6 bases and the J gene end by 11 bases; junction bases not matched to a gene: 5. CDR1 is SNHLY, CDR2 FYNNEI, per germline. Supplemented by reference TRBV2 and TRBJ2-2, the full variable domain reads EPEVTQTPSHQVTQMGQEVILRCVPISNHLYFYWYRQILGQKVEFLVSFYNNEISEKSEIFDDQFSVERPDGSNFTLKIRSTKLEDSAMYFCASRREGRELFFGEGSRLTVL.

The gene calls are TRBV18 and TRBJ2-3, with D perhaps TRBD2 (6 bases). CDR1 is KGHSH, CDR2 LQKENI, per germline. CDR3 size: 16 residues. Trimming took 3 bases from V and 5 from J, leaving 18 bases between them. The CDR3 nucleotides read TGTGCCAGCTCACCGAGTCAAGGGACTTGGGGAGATACGCAGTATTTT. Residues: CASSPSQGTWGDTQYF.

The rearrangement uses TRBV5-6 and TRBJ2-2; a weak D match, TRBD2 (6 bases). CDR1 is SGHDT, CDR2 YYEEEE, per germline. The CDR3 is made up of 16 amino acids. Trimming left V 5 bases short and J 6 bases short, with 20 bases between. This CDR3 reads CASRLGGRGSSGELFF. In DNA, the CDR3 is TGTGCCAGCAGACTCGGGGGTCGGGGGAGCTCCGGGGAGCTGTTTTTT.

This chain uses TRBV5-1 with TRBJ1-2, with TRBD1 matching over 7 bases. This CDR3 has 13 amino acids. Germline assignment: CDR1 SGHRS and CDR2 YFSETQ. V was clipped by 4 bases and J by 6 bases; unmatched bases: 6. The CDR3 nucleotides read TGCGCCAGCAGCCCAGGACAGGAGGATGGCTACACCTTC. This translates into CASSPGQEDGYTF.

This chain connects TRBV7-9 to TRBJ1-4, with D possibly TRBD1 on 5 matching bases. This CDR3 has 14 residues. Germline V gene lookup returns CDR1 SEHNR and CDR2 FQNEAQ (reference sequence). V lost 2 bases, J lost 6 bases, and 10 bases lay in between. The DNA for the CDR3 is TGTGCCAGCAGCTTAATAGGGGCGGATGAAAAACTGTTTTTT. This gives the protein CASSLIGADEKLFF.

This chain links TRBV3-1 (or the pseudogene TRBV3-2) with TRBJ2-1; D possibly corresponds to TRBD1 (6 bases). The V end was cut by 1 base, the J end by 1 base, with 11 bases between. The length of the CDR3 is 16 residues. The germline CDR1 and CDR2 sequences are LGHDT and YNNKEL (reference sequence). The DNA for the CDR3 is TGTGCCAGCAGCCAAGGCTGGCAGGGGTCCTACAATGAGCAGTTCTTC. This codes for CASSQGWQGSYNEQFF.

The chain is built from TRBV3-1 (or the pseudogene TRBV3-2) and TRBJ2-7; 7 nucleotides agree with TRBD2. Unmatched junction bases numbered 12, after V lost 2 bases and J lost 2 bases. Germline lookup yields CDR1 LGHDT and CDR2 YNNKEL (reference sequence). This CDR3 spans 17 amino acids. The CDR3 sequence is CASSQREDLRLTYEQYF. The CDR3 DNA is TGTGCCAGCAGCCAACGGGAGGACTTGAGACTCACCTACGAGCAGTACTTC.

This clone has a handful of counts. The chain combines TRBV18 with TRBJ1-1, with 7 bases aligning to TRBD1. V shed 3 bases and J 5 bases; nucleotides not matched to a gene: 12. The CDR3 runs to 16 residues. Germline-derived CDR1 and CDR2 are KGHSH and LQKENI. This CDR3 reads CASSPLTTGLGTEAFF. The DNA for the CDR3 is TGTGCCAGCTCACCCCTTACGACAGGGTTGGGGACTGAAGCTTTCTTT.

The V and J genes are TRBV28 and TRBJ1-2, with TRBD1 as a possible D gene (6 bases). The V gene's germline CDR1 is MDHEN and CDR2 SYDVKM. The CDR3 runs to 16 residues. V lost 3 bases and J 1 base, leaving 15 bases between the germline ends. CDR3 DNA sequence: TGTGCCAGCAGTTTCCCCCTCGGGGGGCTTAACTATGGCTACACCTTC. Translation gives CASSFPLGGLNYGYTF.

This clone was seen only once. This chain uses TRBV2 with TRBJ2-5; 11 positions agree with TRBD1. V shed 6 bases, J shed 4 bases, and the junction held 4 bases outside the gene matches. The length of the CDR3 is 14 residues. CDR1 and CDR2 (germline): SNHLY, FYNNEI. CDR3 sequence: CASSEGQGGETQYF. The DNA for the CDR3 is TGTGCCAGCAGCGAGGGACAGGGGGGAGAGACCCAGTACTTC.

The rearrangement links TRBV27 to TRBJ2-5; 10 bases line up with TRBD2. This CDR3 region has 15 residues. Germline V gives CDR1 MNHEY, CDR2 SMNVEV (reference sequence). After removal of 5 bases from V and 2 bases from J, the junction contained 5 bases not matched to a gene. The CDR3 reads CASSPLAGEQETQYF. The DNA for the CDR3 is TGTGCCAGCAGTCCTCTAGCGGGGGAGCAAGAGACCCAGTACTTC.

This rearrangement joins TRBV4-2 to TRBJ2-3; D is undetermined. This CDR3 has 16 residues. V lost 3 bases and J 2 bases, leaving 15 bases between the germline ends. CDR1 and CDR2 from the germline V gene are LGHNA and YNFKEQ. The CDR3, as DNA: TGTGCCAGCAGCCATTTCGCGACAAGAAACACAGATACGCAGTATTTT. Translation gives CASSHFATRNTDTQYF.

This clone was seen just once. In nucleotides, the CDR3 is TGTGCCAGTAGTACCTCAACAGGTGCTGAAGCTTTCTTT. It encodes CASSTSTGAEAFF. The rearrangement joins TRBV19 to TRBJ1-1; maybe TRBD1 (5 bases). There are 13 residues in the CDR3. Trimming took off 4 bases at V and 6 bases at J, with 12 bases between the two ends. Looked up from germline, CDR1 is LNHDA and CDR2 is SQIVND (reference sequence).

This sequence joins TRBV7-2 and TRBJ1-4, with 7 nucleotides matching TRBD1. CDR3 length: 13 amino acids. The germline CDR1 and CDR2 sequences are SGHTA and FQGNSA. V was pared by 5 bases and J by 10 bases, with 7 bases of the junction left unmatched. CDR3 DNA sequence: TGTGCCAGCAGCCAACGACAGGGCGGAAAACTGTTTTTT. Amino acid sequence: CASSQRQGGKLFF.

This clone was detected only a few times. This chain uses TRBV28 with TRBJ2-1; D is possibly TRBD2 (7 bases). The germline gives CDR1 MDHEN, CDR2 SYDVKM. V lost 8 bases, J lost 0 bases, and 11 bases lay in between. The CDR3 extends over 14 amino acids. The CDR3 coding sequence is TGTGCCAGCCAGGGAGGGGGCTCCTACAATGAGCAGTTCTTC. The encoded protein is CASQGGGSYNEQFF. The full variable domain, completed using reference TRBV28 and TRBJ2-1, is DVKVTQSSRYLVKRTGEKVFLECVQDMDHENMFWYRQDPGLGLRLIYFSYDVKMKEKGDIPEGYSVSREKKERFSLILESASTNQTSMYLCASQGGGSYNEQFFGPGTRLTVL.

This chain links TRBV5-1 with TRBJ2-1, with D perhaps TRBD2 (5 bases). This CDR3 has 17 amino acids. The V and J ends lost 0 bases and 0 bases respectively, with 13 bases between them. The germline CDR1 and CDR2 sequences are SGHRS and YFSETQ. Here the CDR3 DNA reads TGCGCCAGCAGCTTGGCCGTCGGGATAGGCTCCTACAATGAGCAGTTCTTC. This gives the protein CASSLAVGIGSYNEQFF.

The genes are TRBV19 and TRBJ2-5; no reliable D call. The CDR3 covers 15 residues. CDR1 and CDR2 from the germline V gene are LNHDA and SQIVND (reference sequence). The V and J ends lost 6 bases and 3 bases respectively, with 17 bases between them. The CDR3 DNA reads as TGTGCCAGTAGCTACTTTGGGCTCCCCAAAGAGACCCAGTACTTC. Amino acids: CASSYFGLPKETQYF.

This chain links TRBV6-5 with TRBJ2-7; TRBD2 matches at 9 bases. From germline, CDR1 is MNHEY and CDR2 SVGAGI. This CDR3 has 15 amino acids. V shed 0 bases and J 5 bases; nucleotides not matched to a gene: 5. CDR3 sequence (DNA): TGTGCCAGCAGTTACTCCGTGGCGGGAGGGAACGAGCAGTACTTC. Residues: CASSYSVAGGNEQYF.

The chain uses TRBV27 and TRBJ1-2, with a possible D match to TRBD1 (6 bases). In germline, CDR1 is MNHEY, CDR2 SMNVEV (reference sequence). V gave up 3 bases and J gave up 5 bases, with 16 bases separating them. There are 15 residues in the CDR3. The CDR3 loop is CASSFRGGAAYGYTF. The CDR3 bases are TGTGCCAGCAGTTTTCGCGGGGGCGCGGCGTATGGCTACACCTTC.

The rearrangement joins TRBV9 to TRBJ1-1; D might be TRBD1 (5 bases). V shed 1 base and J shed 3 bases, with 7 bases lying between them. This CDR3 contains 13 residues. The germline V gene encodes CDR1 SGDLS and CDR2 YYNGEE. The CDR3 sequence is CASSVLGDTEAFF. In DNA, the CDR3 is TGTGCCAGCAGCGTACTAGGGGACACTGAAGCTTTCTTT.

V is TRBV6-2 or TRBV6-3 and J is TRBJ1-1; D gene uncertain. The germline V and J ends were trimmed by 5 bases and 1 base, with 14 bases remaining between them. This CDR3 region has 15 residues. Germline V CDR1 and CDR2: MNHEY, SVGEGT. The CDR3 nucleotides are TGTGCCAGCAGTGGGAGAGCGCCCCGGAACACTGAAGCTTTCTTT. Protein product: CASSGRAPRNTEAFF.

The rearrangement uses TRBV5-4 and TRBJ1-2; a possible D gene is TRBD1 (6 bases). The CDR3 extends over 12 amino acids. Looked up from germline, CDR1 is SGHNT and CDR2 is YYREEE (reference sequence). Trimming took off 2 bases at V and 6 bases at J, with 8 bases between the two ends. The CDR3 nucleotides read TGTGCCAGCAGCTTCTCAGGGGATGGCTACACCTTC. Its translation: CASSFSGDGYTF. The full variable domain, its missing parts supplied by reference TRBV5-4 and TRBJ1-2, is ETGVTQSPTHLIKTRGQQVTLRCSSQSGHNTVSWYQQALGQGPQFIFQYYREEENGRGNFPPRFSGLQFPNYSSELNVNALELDDSALYLCASSFSGDGYTFGSGTRLTVV.

The genes are TRBV6-5 and TRBJ2-7; the match to TRBD1 covers 7 bases. Per germline, CDR1 MNHEY and CDR2 SVGAGI. The J segment lost 3 bases and the V segment lost 6 bases, leaving 11 bases of the junction unmatched. The CDR3 sequence is 15 residues long. Here the CDR3 DNA reads TGTGCCAGCAGATATAACAGGGGAGTGAACTACGAGCAGTACTTC. Protein product: CASRYNRGVNYEQYF.

The rearrangement joins TRBV7-5 to TRBJ1-2; TRBD1 is taken as the D call from the table, unchecked against the DNA. TRBV7-5 is flagged as a pseudogene. The length of the CDR3 is 15 residues. CDR3 bases: TGTGTCAGATCGTATTACAGGAGAGCGAACTATGGCTACACCTTC. Translated: CVRSYYRRANYGYTF.

The sample holds one count of this clone. The gene calls are TRBV12-5 and TRBJ2-7, with 7 bases lining up with TRBD1. V dropped 6 bases and J dropped 6; count of bases not matched to a gene: 14. The length of the CDR3 is 15 residues. Per the germline V gene, CDR1 is LGHNT and CDR2 is FRNRAP. The CDR3 reads CASGPSDRASSEQYF. CDR3 nucleotide sequence: TGTGCTAGTGGCCCATCCGACAGGGCCAGCTCCGAGCAGTACTTC. Drawing the rest from reference TRBV12-5 and TRBJ2-7, the complete variable domain is DARVTQTPRHKVTEMGQEVTMRCQPILGHNTVFWYRQTMMQGLELLAYFRNRAPLDDSGMPKDRFSAEMPDATLATLKIQPSEPRDSAVYFCASGPSDRASSEQYFGPGTRLTVT.

The V gene is TRBV19, the J gene TRBJ2-5; possible D gene TRBD1, 5 bases. Trimming left V 6 bases short and J 5 bases short, with 19 bases between. Germline assignment: CDR1 LNHDA and CDR2 SQIVND (reference sequence). The CDR3 is 15 residues long. The CDR3, as DNA: TGTGCCAGTAGCCCGGACACCGGTTTGGACGAGACCCAGTACTTC. This encodes CASSPDTGLDETQYF.